These 13 T cell receptor beta chains share one sample of origin, sequenced in a study of CD8 T cells in Susac syndrome. Random-hexamer reverse transcription was applied to roughly 0.5 to 1 ug RNA. MiXCR, run by TCRdb on the immunoSEQ multiplex PCR reads, gives a single entry per CDR3 protein. This repertoire shows approximately 280,000 distinct CDR3 sequences, about 88% found once; its top ten account for approximately 0.11%. Sequenced input: CD8+ T cells from PBMCs. These TCRs come from a human donor with multiple sclerosis.

The chain uses TRBV12-5 and TRBJ2-7; D is unclear. The CDR3 totals 11 residues. The germline gives CDR1 LGHNT, CDR2 FRNRAP. V lost 0 bases and J lost 5, with 2 bases in between. CDR3 sequence (DNA): TGTGCTAGTGGTTTGGTAGACGAGCAGTACTTC. Its translation is CASGLVDEQYF.

The rearrangement links TRBV29-1 to TRBJ1-3; D call uncertain. The CDR3 contains 14 residues. V dropped 2 bases and J dropped 0 bases, with 8 bases sitting between them. Germline V gives CDR1 SQVTM, CDR2 ANQGSEA. The CDR3 DNA sequence: TGCAGCGTTGAAAGGGCGGGCTCTGGAAACACCATATATTTT. It codes for CSVERAGSGNTIYF.

This clonotype was seen just once. The chain joins TRBV24-1 to TRBJ2-1; D is unresolved. Trimming took off 4 bases at V and 8 bases at J, with 11 bases between the two ends. CDR1 is KGHDR and CDR2 is SFDVKD in the germline V gene. This CDR3 is built from 13 residues. Written as DNA, the CDR3 is TGTGCCACCAGTGACTCTCAGGCTGATGAGCAGTTCTTC. It codes for CATSDSQADEQFF.

The chain carries TRBV5-1 and TRBJ2-5; D might be TRBD2 (6 bases). CDR1 SGHRS and CDR2 YFSETQ come from the germline V gene. V was clipped by 3 bases and J by 4 bases, with 28 bases between them. The CDR3 extends over 19 amino acids. The CDR3 DNA follows: TGCGCCAGCAGCTCGCCCCAGACCTGGTGGGGCCGGGGGACAGAGACCCAGTACTTC. It is translated as CASSSPQTWWGRGTETQYF.

This rearrangement joins TRBV5-4 to TRBJ1-2; the D gene is possibly TRBD1 (5 bases). V lost 5 bases, J lost 0 bases, and 11 bases lay in between. The CDR3 length is 14 residues. Germline-derived CDR1 and CDR2 are SGHNT and YYREEE (reference sequence). The CDR3 is CASRSTAANYGYTF. CDR3 coding DNA: TGTGCCAGCAGGTCGACAGCAGCTAACTATGGCTACACCTTC. Combining the CDR3 with reference TRBV5-4 and TRBJ1-2 gives the whole variable domain ETGVTQSPTHLIKTRGQQVTLRCSSQSGHNTVSWYQQALGQGPQFIFQYYREEENGRGNFPPRFSGLQFPNYSSELNVNALELDDSALYLCASRSTAANYGYTFGSGTRLTVV.

This clonotype was counted only a few times. The rearrangement joins TRBV5-1 to TRBJ2-7; possible D gene TRBD1, 5 bases. CDR1 and CDR2 from the germline V gene are SGHRS and YFSETQ. The V end was cut by 4 bases, the J end by 5 bases, with 16 bases between. The CDR3 totals 14 residues. CDR3 sequence reads: CASSQTRAGNEQYF. CDR3 bases: TGCGCCAGCAGCCAAACCAGGGCAGGGAACGAGCAGTACTTC.

The chain employs TRBV5-1 and TRBJ2-5; the D gene could be TRBD1 or TRBD2 (6 bases each). The CDR3 is made up of 15 amino acids. The V and J ends lost 0 bases and 2 bases respectively, with 11 bases between them. CDR1 is SGHRS, CDR2 YFSETQ, per germline. As DNA, the CDR3 is TGCGCCAGCAGCTTGGCCGGGGGCTATCAAGAGACCCAGTACTTC. The encoded protein is CASSLAGGYQETQYF.

The J gene is TRBJ2-3, the V gene TRBV20-1; the match to TRBD1 covers 8 bases. Germline V lookup: CDR1 DFQATT, CDR2 SNEGSKA (reference sequence). This CDR3 is built from 16 residues. V dropped 3 bases and J dropped 2; count of bases not matched to a gene: 10. The CDR3 region has the DNA TGCAGTGCTAGTGACCGGGACAGGAGATACACAGATACGCAGTATTTT. As protein: CSASDRDRRYTDTQYF.

Comment on this clonotype: This likely comes from a read error, as the CDR3 has no conserved phenylalanine or tryptophan at its end. The chain carries TRBV7-9 and TRBJ2-7, with a possible D match to TRBD1 (5 bases). CDR3 size: 14 residues. V gave up 3 bases and J gave up 2 bases, with 11 bases separating them. Germline CDR1 SEHNR, CDR2 FQNEAQ (reference sequence). The CDR3 reads CASSFSRVPYEQYL. CDR3 bases: TGTGCCAGCAGCTTCTCCAGGGTACCCTACGAGCAGTACCTC.

The chain employs TRBV11-2 and TRBJ2-3, with D possibly TRBD2 on 7 matching bases. The germline V gene encodes CDR1 SGHAT and CDR2 FQNNGV. Deletions cut 0 bases from V and 5 bases from J, with 15 bases between. The CDR3 loop spans 16 amino acids. The CDR3 protein is CASSLDGTRGRDTQYF. The CDR3 bases are TGTGCCAGCAGCTTAGACGGGACGCGGGGGCGAGATACGCAGTATTTT.

The CDR3 is CASSPGTGLYGYTF. CDR3 nucleotide sequence: TGTGCCAGCAGTCCCGGGACAGGTCTTTATGGCTACACCTTC. The chain uses TRBV11-2 and TRBJ1-2, with TRBD1 matching over 8 bases. The germline CDR1 and CDR2 sequences are SGHAT and FQNNGV. Trimming at V came to 6 bases and at J to 5 bases, leaving 8 bases not matched to a gene. This CDR3 comprises 14 residues.

The V call is TRBV18, the J call TRBJ2-5; 8 nucleotides agree with TRBD2. The germline V gene encodes CDR1 KGHSH and CDR2 LQKENI. The CDR3 runs to 14 residues. Trimming cost V 2 bases and J 10 bases; bases outside gene matches: 9. This chain's CDR3 is CASSPDGAGDFQYF. CDR3 sequence (DNA): TGTGCCAGCTCACCAGATGGAGCGGGAGACTTCCAGTACTTC.

The gene calls are TRBV7-9 and TRBJ1-6; 12 bases align to TRBD1. V trimming: 5 bases; J trimming: 10 bases; junction bases outside the gene matches: 9. The germline gives CDR1 SEHNR, CDR2 FQNEAQ (reference sequence). This CDR3 spans 16 amino acids. The CDR3 here is CASSPPGQGAGSPLHF. The CDR3 DNA is TGTGCCAGCAGCCCGCCGGGACAGGGGGCAGGATCACCCCTCCACTTT. The variable domain in full, completed from reference TRBV7-9 and TRBJ1-6, reads DTGVSQNPRHKITKRGQNVTFRCDPISEHNRLYWYRQTLGQGPEFLTYFQNEAQLEKSRLLSDRFSAERPKGSFSTLEIQRTEQGDSAMYLCASSPPGQGAGSPLHFGNGTRLTVT.